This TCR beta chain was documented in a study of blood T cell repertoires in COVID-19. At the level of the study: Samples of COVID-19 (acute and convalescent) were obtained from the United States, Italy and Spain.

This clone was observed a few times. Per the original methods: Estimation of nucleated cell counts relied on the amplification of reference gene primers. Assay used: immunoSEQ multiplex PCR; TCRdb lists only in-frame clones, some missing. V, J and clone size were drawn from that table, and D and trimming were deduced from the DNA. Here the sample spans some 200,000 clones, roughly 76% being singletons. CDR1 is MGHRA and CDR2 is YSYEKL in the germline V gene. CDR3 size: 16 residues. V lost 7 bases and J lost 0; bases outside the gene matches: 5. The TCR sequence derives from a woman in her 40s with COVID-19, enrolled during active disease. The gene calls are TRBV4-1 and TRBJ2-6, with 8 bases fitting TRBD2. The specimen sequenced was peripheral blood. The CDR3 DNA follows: TGCGCCAGCACTTGGACTAGCTCCTCTGGGGCCAACGTCCTGACTTTC. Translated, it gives CASTWTSSSGANVLTF.